This TCR beta chain was captured in a study of blood T cell repertoires in COVID-19. Study details: Sites across the United States, Italy and Spain contributed samples from acute and convalescent COVID-19. The analysed material was cDNA or gDNA that came from T cells, B-cell-depleted T cells, or PBMCs.

The CDR3 is made up of 14 amino acids. Trimming took off 6 bases at V and 7 bases at J, with 15 bases between the two ends. Germline loops: CDR1 SNHLY, CDR2 FYNNEI. TCRdb's copy holds only in-frame clones and misses some; the assay was immunoSEQ multiplex PCR. Of approximately 110,000 clones detected, approximately 85% appear once; the ten largest clones hold 2% to 2.5%. The sequence was obtained from a human donor in a cohort sampled during active COVID-19. The V call is TRBV2, the J call TRBJ1-4; tentatively, D is TRBD1 (5 bases). The material sequenced was peripheral blood. In DNA, the CDR3 is TGTGCCAGCAGCCCCTGGGGCTTAAGTGAAAAACTGTTTTTT. Translation gives CASSPWGLSEKLFF.